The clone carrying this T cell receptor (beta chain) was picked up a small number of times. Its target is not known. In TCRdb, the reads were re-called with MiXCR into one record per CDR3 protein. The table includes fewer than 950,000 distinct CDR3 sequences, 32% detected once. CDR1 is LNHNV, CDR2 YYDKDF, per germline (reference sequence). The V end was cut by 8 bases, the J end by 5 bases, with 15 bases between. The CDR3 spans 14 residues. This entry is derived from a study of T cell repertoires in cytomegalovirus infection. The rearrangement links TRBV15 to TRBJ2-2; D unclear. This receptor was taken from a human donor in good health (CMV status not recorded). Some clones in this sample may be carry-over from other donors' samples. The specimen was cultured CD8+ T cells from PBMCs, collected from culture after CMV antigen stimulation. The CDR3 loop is CATSQDLGTGELFF. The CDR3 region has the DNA TGTGCCACCTCCCAGGACCTGGGGACCGGGGAGCTGTTTTTT.